One sample yielded the 4 T cell receptor beta chains listed below, sequenced in a study of cytomegalovirus exposure and HLA in healthy donors. Both 60 Vbeta primers and 13 Jbeta primers went into the PCR. Data came from immunoSEQ multiplex PCR; TCRdb stores just in-frame clones and leaves some out. Among 120,000 to 150,000 clones listed, 80% were seen once. Source material: PBMCs. These TCRs come from a male donor in good health and CMV-seronegative.

This clone was seen just once. The chain joins TRBV7-9 to TRBJ1-4, with a tentative D call TRBD1 (5 bases). CDR3 size: 14 residues. Germline CDR1 is SEHNR and CDR2 is FQNEAQ (reference sequence). The V end lost 4 bases, the J end lost 7 bases, and 13 bases lay between the germline ends. CDR3 bases: TGTGCCAGCAGCTCTCAGGGCCGCGCTGAAAAACTGTTTTTT. As protein: CASSSQGRAEKLFF.

The V call is TRBV4-3, the J call TRBJ2-3, with 7 bases lining up with TRBD2. This CDR3 has 15 residues. Germline values: CDR1 LGHNA, CDR2 YSLEER. Germline trimming cut 2 bases from V and 8 bases from J; bases unmatched to any gene: 10. CDR3 DNA sequence: TGCGCCAGCAGCCAAACCTCCGGGGGGAGGCGTACGCAGTATTTT. Its translation is CASSQTSGGRRTQYF.

The chain recombines TRBV15 with TRBJ1-1; the match to TRBD1 covers 8 bases. The germline gives CDR1 LNHNV, CDR2 YYDKDF (reference sequence). The CDR3 is made up of 15 amino acids. V was clipped by 1 base and J by 5 bases; unmatched bases: 6. The chain's CDR3 is CATSRVRGLGTEAFF. In DNA, the CDR3 is TGTGCCACCAGCAGAGTCAGGGGGCTGGGTACTGAAGCTTTCTTT.

The chain has TRBV5-6 and TRBJ2-1, with D hard to call. Germline lookup yields CDR1 SGHDT and CDR2 YYEEEE. The CDR3 has 13 residues. The V and J ends lost 3 bases and 6 bases respectively, with 10 bases between them. The CDR3 protein is CASSSTLGNEQFF. CDR3 in DNA: TGTGCCAGCAGCTCGACTCTGGGCAATGAGCAGTTCTTC.